The 27 T cell receptor beta chains below were found in one sample sequenced in a study of T cell responses to AZD1222 COVID-19 vaccine. Generated by immunoSEQ multiplex PCR, the TCRdb table keeps only in-frame clones and is missing some. The table has roughly 190,000 clones, 90% to 95% seen once; the top ten hold around 3.6%. The specimen comprised peripheral blood, sampled 28 days after the second AZD1222 dose. Source of these receptors: an adult who received the AZD1222 COVID-19 vaccine.

The genes are TRBV6-1 and TRBJ2-1, with D hard to call. The CDR3 runs 13 residues. Trimming removed 3 bases from V and 9 bases from J, with 12 bases in between. The germline V gene has CDR1 MNHNS and CDR2 SASEGT. The DNA of the CDR3 is TGTGCCAGCAGTGAGGTTATTTCGACTGAGCAGTTCTTC. Amino acid sequence: CASSEVISTEQFF.

This chain links TRBV6-2 or TRBV6-3 with TRBJ2-7; 9 bases are a match to TRBD1. The V gene end was trimmed by 2 bases and the J gene end by 0 bases; junction bases not matched to a gene: 14. CDR1 MNHEY and CDR2 SVGEGT come from the germline V gene. This CDR3 spans 19 amino acids. The CDR3 DNA reads TGTGCCAGCAGTTACACTCGGACAGGGGTCCCAGCGGTCTCCTACGAGCAGTACTTC. This codes for CASSYTRTGVPAVSYEQYF.

This clone occurred once. The rearrangement joins TRBV15 to TRBJ1-4; perhaps TRBD1 as D (6 bases). The germline V gene encodes CDR1 LNHNV and CDR2 YYDKDF (reference sequence). There are 15 residues in the CDR3. The V gene lost 2 bases and the J gene lost 7 bases, with 14 bases spanning the gap. CDR3: CATSRRRQGREKLFF. The CDR3 DNA sequence: TGTGCCACCAGCAGACGCCGCCAGGGGCGTGAAAAACTGTTTTTT.

V gene TRBV11-2 combines with J gene TRBJ2-4; D is perhaps TRBD1 (5 bases). This CDR3 spans 16 amino acids. Germline loops: CDR1 SGHAT, CDR2 FQNNGV. Deletions cut 1 base from V and 0 bases from J, with 10 bases between. CDR3 protein: CASSLGWGSAKNIQYF. In nucleotides, the CDR3 is TGTGCCAGCAGCTTAGGGTGGGGCTCAGCCAAAAACATTCAGTACTTC.

This clone was detected once. The chain recombines TRBV14 with TRBJ2-1; D gene ambiguous. V was clipped by 0 bases and J by 6 bases, with 15 bases between them. Germline-derived CDR1 and CDR2 are SGHDN and FVKESK. CDR3 size: 16 residues. The CDR3 region is CASSQDWRLPPNEQFF. The CDR3 DNA reads TGTGCCAGCAGCCAAGATTGGAGACTCCCGCCCAATGAGCAGTTCTTC.

The chain uses TRBV28 and TRBJ1-2; D is uncertain. Trimming left V 6 bases short and J 4 bases short, with 21 bases between. Looked up from germline, CDR1 is MDHEN and CDR2 is SYDVKM. The CDR3 is 16 residues long. The CDR3 loop reads CASRKPREVGSYGYTF. CDR3 nucleotides: TGTGCCAGCAGGAAACCCCGAGAGGTTGGTAGCTATGGCTACACCTTC.

The V gene is TRBV29-1, the J gene TRBJ2-1; 7 bases agree with TRBD1. The trim removed 5 bases at V and 4 bases at J, leaving 11 bases unmatched. The length of the CDR3 is 15 residues. CDR1 and CDR2 (germline): SQVTM, ANQGSEA. The CDR3 coding sequence is TGCAGCGTTCGTGTAGGGGGCAGACCATACAATGAGCAGTTCTTC. Translation gives CSVRVGGRPYNEQFF.

For this clone: Other DNA sequences from this sample encode an identical CDR3 as well. The rearrangement joins TRBV5-1 to TRBJ2-7; TRBD2 aligns across 9 bases. Germline CDR1 and CDR2: SGHRS and YFSETQ. The CDR3 totals 14 residues. V lost 2 bases to trimming and J lost 2 bases; unmatched junction nucleotides: 2. This chain's CDR3 is CASSLLAGTYEQYF. In DNA, the CDR3 is TGCGCCAGCAGCTTACTAGCGGGTACCTACGAGCAGTACTTC.

The rearrangement links TRBV10-2 to TRBJ1-6; the D is unclear. Between the trimmed V and J ends, which lost 5 bases and 6 bases, there was a span of 5 bases. The CDR3 is 12 amino acids. Germline CDR1 is WSHSY and CDR2 is SAAADI. CDR3 in DNA: TGCGCCAGCAGTCAGTTTAATTCACCCCTCCACTTT. It encodes CASSQFNSPLHF.

The chain is built from TRBV7-9 and TRBJ2-7; 8 bases line up with TRBD2. Trimming at V came to 6 bases and at J to 3 bases, leaving 10 bases not matched to a gene. From germline, CDR1 is SEHNR and CDR2 FQNEAQ (reference sequence). This CDR3 has 15 amino acids. The CDR3 spells CASRYTSGGVYEQYF. The CDR3 DNA is TGTGCCAGCAGGTACACTAGCGGAGGGGTCTACGAGCAGTACTTC.

The chain links TRBV30 to TRBJ2-7; TRBD1 might be the D (5 bases). The CDR3 length is 11 residues. Trimming took off 3 bases at V and 4 bases at J, with 7 bases between the two ends. CDR1 is GTSNPN, CDR2 SVGIG, per germline (reference sequence). CDR3 protein: CAWSPGYEQYF. CDR3 DNA: TGTGCCTGGAGCCCAGGGTACGAGCAGTACTTC.

This chain links TRBV24-1 with TRBJ2-3; D unresolved. Trimming pared 3 bases from V and 2 bases from J, leaving 11 bases between. This CDR3 contains 15 residues. Germline lookup yields CDR1 KGHDR and CDR2 SFDVKD. CDR3 sequence (DNA): TGTGCCACCAGTGATACGAATTGGTACACAGATACGCAGTATTTT. Translated, it gives CATSDTNWYTDTQYF.

The genes are TRBV7-9 and TRBJ1-3, with TRBD1 as a possible D gene (6 bases). V gave up 8 bases and J gave up 4 bases, with 12 bases separating them. The CDR3 is 13 amino acids. Germline CDR1 reads SEHNR; CDR2 reads FQNEAQ (reference sequence). The CDR3 spells CASGQGNGNTIYF. CDR3 DNA: TGTGCCAGCGGCCAGGGGAACGGAAACACCATATATTTT.

The chain couples TRBV30 to TRBJ2-3, with TRBD2 matching over 9 bases. V shed 3 bases, J shed 0 bases, and the junction held 7 bases outside the gene matches. Per germline, CDR1 GTSNPN and CDR2 SVGIG (reference sequence). The CDR3 has 16 amino acids. The CDR3 DNA is TGTGCCTGGAGAACCCGACTAGCGGAGAGCACAGATACGCAGTATTTT. It translates to CAWRTRLAESTDTQYF.

In this sample, this clone turned up a few times. The rearrangement uses TRBV28 and TRBJ2-7; D is possibly TRBD1 (5 bases). CDR3 size: 14 residues. Trimming took off 6 bases at V and 0 bases at J, with 12 bases between the two ends. Germline assignment: CDR1 MDHEN and CDR2 SYDVKM. CDR3 nucleotide sequence: TGTGCCAGCAGCCCGACAGATCTCTCCTACGAGCAGTACTTC. Translated, it gives CASSPTDLSYEQYF.

V usage is TRBV5-6 and J usage is TRBJ1-3, with 9 positions matching TRBD1. Germline V lookup: CDR1 SGHDT, CDR2 YYEEEE. The length of the CDR3 is 18 residues. V shed 4 bases and J 2 bases; nucleotides not matched to a gene: 13. The CDR3 DNA reads as TGTGCCAGCAGCACTGTTCGTTACACAGGGGGCCCTGGAAACACCATATATTTT. It specifies CASSTVRYTGGPGNTIYF.

J is TRBJ1-1 and V is TRBV7-9; tentatively, D is TRBD1 (5 bases). V was shortened by 4 bases and J by 6 bases, with 15 bases between the two germline ends. This CDR3 has 14 amino acids. Germline V gives CDR1 SEHNR, CDR2 FQNEAQ (reference sequence). CDR3 coding DNA: TGTGCCAGCAGCTCCGGACACCCCGGCGCTGAAGCTTTCTTT. Its translation is CASSSGHPGAEAFF.

This clone was detected once. The J gene is TRBJ2-2, the V gene TRBV4-1; perhaps TRBD2 as D (5 bases). The germline V and J ends were trimmed by 4 bases and 8 bases, with 29 bases remaining between them. Germline assignment: CDR1 MGHRA and CDR2 YSYEKL. There are 19 residues in the CDR3. CDR3 sequence: CASSPLRAAGPRRSGELFF. CDR3 coding DNA: TGCGCCAGCAGCCCCCTTCGGGCCGCTGGGCCCCGGAGGTCGGGGGAGCTGTTTTTT.

This clone was counted once. The chain is built from TRBV5-1 and TRBJ2-3; 10 nucleotides align to TRBD2. The CDR3 is 16 residues long. V lost 4 bases, J lost 4 bases, and 9 bases stayed unmatched. Germline V gene data show CDR1 as SGHRS and CDR2 as YFSETQ. The CDR3: CASSPGSGRAADTQYF. As DNA, the CDR3 is TGCGCCAGCAGCCCGGGGAGCGGGAGGGCCGCAGATACGCAGTATTTT.

This chain joins TRBV29-1 and TRBJ2-1; D call uncertain. The CDR3 contains 13 residues. Trimming cost V 2 bases and J 9 bases, with 14 bases left between them. CDR1 and CDR2 (germline): SQVTM, ANQGSEA. The DNA for the CDR3 is TGCAGCGTTGAAAAACCAGGAAGAGGTGAGCAGTTCTTC. It codes for CSVEKPGRGEQFF.

V is TRBV19 and J is TRBJ1-6; tentatively, D is TRBD1 (6 bases). With 4 bases removed from V and 13 bases from J, the gap between germline ends came to 14 bases. The CDR3 is made up of 13 amino acids. CDR1 is LNHDA, CDR2 SQIVND, per germline (reference sequence). The CDR3 loop reads CASSRGPLEPLHF. In DNA, the CDR3 is TGTGCCAGTAGTAGGGGGCCACTCGAGCCCCTCCACTTT.

This clone was seen once. The CDR3 region has the DNA TGTGCCTGGAGCCCAAGACCCTCCTACGAGCAGTACTTC. Its translation: CAWSPRPSYEQYF. The chain has TRBV30 and TRBJ2-7; D gene ambiguous. Trimming took 3 bases from V and 0 from J, leaving 9 bases between them. The CDR3 totals 13 residues. Germline assignment: CDR1 GTSNPN and CDR2 SVGIG (reference sequence). The whole variable domain, filled in from reference TRBV30 and TRBJ2-7, reads SQTIHQWPATLVQPVGSPLSLECTVEGTSNPNLYWYRQAAGRGLQLLFYSVGIGQISSEVPQNLSASRPQDRQFILSSKKLLLSDSGFYLCAWSPRPSYEQYFGPGTRLTVT.

The chain carries TRBV28 and TRBJ2-7; perhaps TRBD2 as D (5 bases). CDR3 length: 14 amino acids. Germline CDR1 reads MDHEN; CDR2 reads SYDVKM. V lost 7 bases and J 6 bases, leaving 19 bases between the germline ends. CDR3 nucleotide sequence: TGTGCCAGCAAACCGATCGGGGTCTCCGGCGAGCAGTACTTC. This gives the protein CASKPIGVSGEQYF.

This clone was recorded a few times. The gene calls are TRBV6-4 and TRBJ1-2, with D possibly being TRBD1 (5 bases). The CDR3 loop spans 14 amino acids. Trimming removed 2 bases from V and 4 bases from J, with 11 bases in between. Germline assignment: CDR1 MRHNA and CDR2 SNTAGT. CDR3 residues: CASSDRVGGYGYTF. The CDR3 DNA sequence: TGTGCCAGCAGTGACAGGGTTGGGGGCTATGGCTACACCTTC.

The chain joins TRBV4-1 to TRBJ2-3; no definite D call. Germline V lookup: CDR1 MGHRA, CDR2 YSYEKL. Trimming removed 4 bases at V and 0 bases at J, with 8 bases between. The CDR3 is 14 residues long. In DNA, the CDR3 is TGCGCCAGCAGCCGAGGCCCTAGCACAGATACGCAGTATTTT. Its translation: CASSRGPSTDTQYF.

The chain employs TRBV5-1 and TRBJ2-7, with D tentatively TRBD2 (6 bases). V dropped 2 bases and J dropped 2 bases, with 11 bases sitting between them. The germline CDR1 and CDR2 sequences are SGHRS and YFSETQ. CDR3 length: 14 residues. The CDR3 sequence is CASSFSGAAYEQYF. The CDR3 region has the DNA TGCGCCAGCAGCTTTAGCGGAGCCGCCTACGAGCAGTACTTC.

This rearrangement joins TRBV11-3 to TRBJ1-1; the D gene is possibly TRBD1 (5 bases). The CDR3 is 14 amino acids. The V gene's germline CDR1 is SGHNT and CDR2 YENEEA. V was cut by 2 bases and J by 4 bases, with 11 bases left in between. This chain's CDR3 is CASSLQGERTEAFF. The CDR3 DNA is TGTGCCAGCAGCTTACAGGGCGAACGCACTGAAGCTTTCTTT.